Following are 9 T cell receptor beta chains from one sample sequenced in a study of CD8 T cells in ankylosing spondylitis. General study results and limits: Seemingly distinctive of ankylosing spondylitis blood was a TCR beta motif formed by eight highly homologous variants.

TCRdb itself ran the 5' RACE reads through MiXCR, one entry per CDR3 protein. The sample records 400,000 or so distinct CDR3 sequences, about 24% being singletons. These receptors' targets are unknown. The sample taken for sequencing was blood, either unsorted or a sorted T cell fraction (not recorded which). The receptors were gathered from a male donor with ankylosing spondylitis.

The genes are TRBV6-2 or TRBV6-3 and TRBJ2-7, with a possible D match to TRBD1 (6 bases). CDR3 length: 14 amino acids. The V end lost 4 bases, the J end lost 7 bases, and 17 bases lay between the germline ends. CDR1 is MNHEY, CDR2 SVGEGT, per germline. CDR3 sequence reads: CASSFSRDTGEQYF. The DNA of the CDR3 is TGTGCCAGCAGTTTTTCCCGGGACACAGGGGAGCAGTACTTC.

The chain carries TRBV7-8 and TRBJ2-1, with 13 bases aligning to TRBD2. Germline V lookup: CDR1 SGHVS, CDR2 FQNEAQ. This CDR3 spans 15 amino acids. Trimming took 5 bases from V and 8 from J; bases not matched to a gene: 6. The CDR3 DNA reads as TGTGCCAGCAGCGCAAGGACTAGCGGGAGCTATGAGCAGTTCTTC. It translates to CASSARTSGSYEQFF.

The chain carries TRBV30 and TRBJ2-1, with 11 bases that match TRBD2. CDR1 and CDR2 (germline): GTSNPN, SVGIG (reference sequence). The V and J ends lost 3 bases and 7 bases, in that order; junction bases with no gene match: 2. The CDR3 is 13 amino acids. This chain's CDR3 is CAWSWTSGNEQFF. The CDR3 coding sequence is TGTGCCTGGAGCTGGACTAGCGGGAATGAGCAGTTCTTC.

This chain uses TRBV3-1 with TRBJ2-7, with D maybe TRBD1 (7 bases). CDR3 length equals 12 residues. Germline values: CDR1 LGHDT, CDR2 YNNKEL (reference sequence). Trimming shortened V by 4 bases and J by 7 bases, and 11 bases separated the two germline ends. DNA of the CDR3: TGTGCCAGCAGCCCGACAGGGAGGGAGCAGTACTTC. Translation: CASSPTGREQYF.

There are a few counts of this clonotype. The chain is built from TRBV11-2 and TRBJ2-7; TRBD2 might be the D (5 bases). The germline V and J ends were trimmed by 5 bases and 11 bases, with 22 bases remaining between them. The CDR3 is 14 residues long. The germline V gene encodes CDR1 SGHAT and CDR2 FQNNGV. The CDR3 region is CASSPLGRVIGEYV. The CDR3 nucleotides are TGTGCCAGCAGCCCCCTTGGTCGGGTGATCGGGGAGTACGTC.

There are a few counts of this clonotype. The V gene is TRBV5-1, the J gene TRBJ1-2; TRBD1 aligns across 7 bases. The CDR3 contains 16 residues. Germline V gives CDR1 SGHRS, CDR2 YFSETQ. The V gene end was trimmed by 1 base and the J gene end by 1 base; junction bases not matched to a gene: 7. The CDR3 DNA reads as TGCGCCAGCAGCTTGCCCAGGGGGGGCGGTAACTATGGCTACACCTTC. As protein: CASSLPRGGGNYGYTF.

The chain combines TRBV3-1 with TRBJ2-7; TRBD2 matches 10 bases. V lost 1 base to trimming and J lost 3 bases; unmatched junction nucleotides: 15. CDR3 size: 19 residues. Germline CDR1 and CDR2: LGHDT and YNNKEL (reference sequence). As DNA, the CDR3 is TGTGCCAGCAGCCAAGTGTCCCTAGCGGGAGTCCCAAGATTCTACGAGCAGTACTTC. As protein: CASSQVSLAGVPRFYEQYF.

The rearrangement links TRBV20-1 to TRBJ1-1, with D unresolved. Germline-derived CDR1 and CDR2 are DFQATT and SNEGSKA (reference sequence). The CDR3 covers 14 residues. Trimming stripped 2 bases from V and 0 bases from J, with 10 bases between. CDR3 in amino acids: CSARMGALNTEAFF. CDR3 sequence (DNA): TGCAGTGCTAGAATGGGCGCCCTGAACACTGAAGCTTTCTTT.

This clonotype was seen a handful of times. The CDR3 reads CASSLSTGEGETQYF. Written as DNA, the CDR3 is TGCGCCAGCAGCTTATCGACAGGGGAGGGGGAGACCCAGTACTTC. The chain employs TRBV5-1 and TRBJ2-5; D is perhaps TRBD1 (8 bases). The CDR3 extends over 15 amino acids. Germline V gives CDR1 SGHRS, CDR2 YFSETQ. Trimming removed 2 bases from V and 5 bases from J, with 16 bases in between.